This T cell receptor beta chain was captured in a study of blood T cell repertoires in COVID-19. As for the study in general: From T cells, B-cell-depleted T cells, or PBMCs came the material, which was cDNA or gDNA.

Using immunoSEQ multiplex PCR, the repertoire was profiled, and TCRdb retains in-frame clones only, with some absent. The sample contains around 200,000 clones, over 70% of which appear only once. V shed 10 bases and J 5 bases; nucleotides not matched to a gene: 8. This CDR3 region has 13 residues. The germline V gene has CDR1 LNHDA and CDR2 SQIVND (reference sequence). This TCR derives from a man over 45 with active or convalescent COVID-19. This chain joins TRBV19 and TRBJ1-2, with TRBD1 matching 9 bases. Sequences were obtained from peripheral blood. CDR3 in DNA: TGTGCCATCAGGGACAGGGTCACATATGGCTACACCTTC. This encodes CAIRDRVTYGYTF.